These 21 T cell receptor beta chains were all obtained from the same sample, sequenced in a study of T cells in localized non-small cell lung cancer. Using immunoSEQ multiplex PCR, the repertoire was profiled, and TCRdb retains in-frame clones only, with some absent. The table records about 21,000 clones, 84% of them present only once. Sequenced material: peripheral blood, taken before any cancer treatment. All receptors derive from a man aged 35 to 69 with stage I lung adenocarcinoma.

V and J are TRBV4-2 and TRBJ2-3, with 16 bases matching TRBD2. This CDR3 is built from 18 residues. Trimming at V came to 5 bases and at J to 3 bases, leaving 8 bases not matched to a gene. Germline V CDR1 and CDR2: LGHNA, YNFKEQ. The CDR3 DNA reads TGTGCCAGCAGCTCAGGGACTAGCGGGGGGGCTTCGACAGATACGCAGTATTTT. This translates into CASSSGTSGGASTDTQYF.

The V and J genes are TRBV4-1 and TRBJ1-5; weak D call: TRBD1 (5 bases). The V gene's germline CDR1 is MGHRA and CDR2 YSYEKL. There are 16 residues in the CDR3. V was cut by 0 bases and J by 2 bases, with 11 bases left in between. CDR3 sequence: CASSQDGGFGNQPQHF. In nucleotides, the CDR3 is TGCGCCAGCAGCCAAGATGGGGGATTCGGCAATCAGCCCCAGCATTTT.

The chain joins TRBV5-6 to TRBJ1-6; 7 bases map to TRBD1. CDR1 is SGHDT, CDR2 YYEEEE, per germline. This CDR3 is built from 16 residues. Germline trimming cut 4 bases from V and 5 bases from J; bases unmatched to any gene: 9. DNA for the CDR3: TGTGCCAGCAGCGCCGCCGGGACAGATGATAATTCACCCCTCCACTTT. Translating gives CASSAAGTDDNSPLHF. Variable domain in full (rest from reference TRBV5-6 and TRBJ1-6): DAGVTQSPTHLIKTRGQQVTLRCSPKSGHDTVSWYQQALGQGPQFIFQYYEEEERQRGNFPDRFSGHQFPNYSSELNVNALLLGDSALYLCASSAAGTDDNSPLHFGNGTRLTVT.

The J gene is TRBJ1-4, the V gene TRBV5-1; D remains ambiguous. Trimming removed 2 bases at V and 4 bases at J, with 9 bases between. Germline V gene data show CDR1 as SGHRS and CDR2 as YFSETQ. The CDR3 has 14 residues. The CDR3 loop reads CASSLKPRNEKLFF. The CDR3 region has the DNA TGCGCCAGCAGCTTAAAACCACGTAATGAAAAACTGTTTTTT. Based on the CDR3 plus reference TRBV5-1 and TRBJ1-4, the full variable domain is KAGVTQTPRYLIKTRGQQVTLSCSPISGHRSVSWYQQTPGQGLQFLFEYFSETQRNKGNFPGRFSGRQFSNSRSEMNVSTLELGDSALYLCASSLKPRNEKLFFGSGTQLSVL.

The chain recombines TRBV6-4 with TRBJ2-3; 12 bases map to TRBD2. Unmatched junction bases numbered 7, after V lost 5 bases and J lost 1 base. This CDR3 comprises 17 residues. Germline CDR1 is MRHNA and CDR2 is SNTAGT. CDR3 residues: CASSLTSGGTGTDTQYF. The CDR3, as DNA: TGTGCCAGCAGTCTGACTAGCGGGGGTACCGGCACAGATACGCAGTATTTT.

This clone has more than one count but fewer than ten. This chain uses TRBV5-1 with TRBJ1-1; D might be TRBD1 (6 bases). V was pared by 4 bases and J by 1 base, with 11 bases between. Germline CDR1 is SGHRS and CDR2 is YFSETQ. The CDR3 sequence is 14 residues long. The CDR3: CASSVLQGNTEAFF. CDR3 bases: TGCGCCAGCAGCGTTTTACAGGGGAACACTGAAGCTTTCTTT.

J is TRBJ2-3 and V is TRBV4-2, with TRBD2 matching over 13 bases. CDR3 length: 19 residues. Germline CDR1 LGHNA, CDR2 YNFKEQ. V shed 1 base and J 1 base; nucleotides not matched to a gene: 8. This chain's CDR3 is CASSQVGAGLAGRTDTQYF. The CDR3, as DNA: TGTGCCAGCAGCCAAGTCGGGGCGGGACTAGCGGGGCGCACAGATACGCAGTATTTT.

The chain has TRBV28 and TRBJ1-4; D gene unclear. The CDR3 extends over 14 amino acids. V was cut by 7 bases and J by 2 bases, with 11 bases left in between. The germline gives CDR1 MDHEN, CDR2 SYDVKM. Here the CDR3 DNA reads TGTGCCAGCACCTTAACAGATACTAATGAAAAACTGTTTTTT. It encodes CASTLTDTNEKLFF.

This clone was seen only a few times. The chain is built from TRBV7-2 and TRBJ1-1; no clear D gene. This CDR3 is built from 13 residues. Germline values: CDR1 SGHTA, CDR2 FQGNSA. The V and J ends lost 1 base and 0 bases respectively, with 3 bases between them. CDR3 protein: CASSLEMNTEAFF. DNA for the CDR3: TGTGCCAGCAGCTTAGAAATGAACACTGAAGCTTTCTTT. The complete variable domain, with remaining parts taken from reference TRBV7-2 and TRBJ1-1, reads GAGVSQSPSNKVTEKGKDVELRCDPISGHTALYWYRQSLGQGLEFLIYFQGNSAPDKSGLPSDRFSAERTGGSVSTLTIQRTQQEDSAVYLCASSLEMNTEAFFGQGTRLTVV.

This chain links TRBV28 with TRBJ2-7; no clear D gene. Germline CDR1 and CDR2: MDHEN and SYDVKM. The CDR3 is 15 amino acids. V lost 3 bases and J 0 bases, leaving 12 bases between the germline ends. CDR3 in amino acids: CASSFFLGSSYEQYF. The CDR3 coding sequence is TGTGCCAGCAGTTTTTTTCTGGGCAGCTCCTACGAGCAGTACTTC.

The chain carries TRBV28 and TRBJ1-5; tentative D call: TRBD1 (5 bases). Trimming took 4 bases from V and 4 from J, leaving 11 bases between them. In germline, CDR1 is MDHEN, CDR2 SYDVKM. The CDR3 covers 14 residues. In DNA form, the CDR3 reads TGTGCCAGCAGTTATCGGCAGGGAAATCAGCCCCAGCATTTT. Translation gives CASSYRQGNQPQHF.

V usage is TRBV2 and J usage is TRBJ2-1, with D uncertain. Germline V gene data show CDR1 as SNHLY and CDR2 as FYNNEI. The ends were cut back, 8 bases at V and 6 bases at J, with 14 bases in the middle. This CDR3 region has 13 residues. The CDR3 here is CASAPPTINEQFF. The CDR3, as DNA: TGTGCCAGCGCCCCCCCCACGATCAATGAGCAGTTCTTC.

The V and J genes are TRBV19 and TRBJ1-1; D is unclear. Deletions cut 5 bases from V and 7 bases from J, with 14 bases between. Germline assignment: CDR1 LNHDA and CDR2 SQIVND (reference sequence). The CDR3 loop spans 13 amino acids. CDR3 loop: CASSYQTYGEAFF. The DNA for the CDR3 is TGTGCCAGTAGTTATCAAACATATGGTGAAGCTTTCTTT.

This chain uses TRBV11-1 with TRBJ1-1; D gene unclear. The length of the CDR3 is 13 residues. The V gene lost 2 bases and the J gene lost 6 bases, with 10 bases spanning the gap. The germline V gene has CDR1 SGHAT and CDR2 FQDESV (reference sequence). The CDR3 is CASSLRREAEAFF. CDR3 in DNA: TGTGCCAGCAGCTTAAGGAGGGAGGCTGAAGCTTTCTTT.

The CDR3 nucleotides read TGTGCCAGCAGTTACGGACAGGGAACCGAAAAACTGTTTTTT. Residues: CASSYGQGTEKLFF. The genes are TRBV6-5 and TRBJ1-4; 8 bases fit TRBD1. Germline assignment: CDR1 MNHEY and CDR2 SVGAGI. J lost 8 bases, V lost 2 bases, and 4 bases had no gene match. The CDR3 spans 14 residues.

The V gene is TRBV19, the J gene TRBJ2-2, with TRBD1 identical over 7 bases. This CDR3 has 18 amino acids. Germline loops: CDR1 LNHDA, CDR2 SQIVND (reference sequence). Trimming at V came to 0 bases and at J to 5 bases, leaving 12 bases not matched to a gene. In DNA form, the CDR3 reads TGTGCCAGTAGTATAGAGGGACAGATCATTAGACCTACCGGGGAGCTGTTTTTT. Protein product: CASSIEGQIIRPTGELFF.

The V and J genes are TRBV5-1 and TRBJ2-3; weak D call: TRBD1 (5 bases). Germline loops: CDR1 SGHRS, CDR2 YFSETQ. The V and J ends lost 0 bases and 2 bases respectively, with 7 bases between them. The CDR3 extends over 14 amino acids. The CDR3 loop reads CASSLEGYTDTQYF. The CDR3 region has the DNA TGCGCCAGCAGCTTGGAGGGGTACACAGATACGCAGTATTTT.

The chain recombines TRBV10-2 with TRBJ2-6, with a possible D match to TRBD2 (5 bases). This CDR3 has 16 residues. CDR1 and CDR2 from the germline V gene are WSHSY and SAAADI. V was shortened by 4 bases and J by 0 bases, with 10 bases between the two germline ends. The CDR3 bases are TGCGCCAGCAGTGCTCACGACTACTCTGGGGCCAACGTCCTGACTTTC. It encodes CASSAHDYSGANVLTF.

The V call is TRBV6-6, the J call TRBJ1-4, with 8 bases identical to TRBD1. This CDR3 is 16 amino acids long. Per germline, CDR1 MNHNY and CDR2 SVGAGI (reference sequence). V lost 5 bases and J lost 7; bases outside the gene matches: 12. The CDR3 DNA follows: TGTGCCAGCAGTGCCCTCTCGACAGGGGCTGGTGAAAAACTGTTTTTT. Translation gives CASSALSTGAGEKLFF.

The CDR3 DNA reads TGTGCCAGCAGCGCCGCCGGGACAGATGATAATTCACCCCTCCACTTT. It yields the protein CASSAAGTDDNSPLHF. This chain uses TRBV5-4 with TRBJ1-6; 7 bases fit TRBD1. The germline V gene has CDR1 SGHNT and CDR2 YYREEE (reference sequence). The CDR3 is 16 amino acids. J gave up 5 bases and V 4 bases, and 9 bases lay outside the gene matches.

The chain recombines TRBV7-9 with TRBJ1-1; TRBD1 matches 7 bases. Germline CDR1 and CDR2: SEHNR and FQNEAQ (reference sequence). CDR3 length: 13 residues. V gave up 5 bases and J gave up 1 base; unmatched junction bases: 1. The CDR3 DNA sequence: TGTGCCAGCAGCCCAGGGGGGAACACTGAAGCTTTCTTT. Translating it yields CASSPGGNTEAFF.